This is a list of T cell receptor beta chains from one sample in a study of T cell responses to AZD1222 COVID-19 vaccine. Sequencing used immunoSEQ multiplex PCR; TCRdb keeps in-frame clones, though not all of them. Altogether 100,000 to 120,000 clones are present, about nine tenths being singletons, with the ten largest covering 1.5% to 2%. The sequenced sample was peripheral blood, obtained on day 0 of AZD1222 vaccination. These receptors were obtained from an adult in good health. CDR3s include the opening cysteine and the closing phenylalanine or tryptophan. Each record gives: CDR3 protein, CDR3 DNA, J gene, V gene, D gene, clone size. D genes are given only for firm matches. The size field is filled for only some rows; it gives once, few, many or a size class.

CASSPQGPNQPQHF | TGTGCCAGCAGTCCACAGGGGCCCAATCAGCCCCAGCATTTT | TRBJ1-5 | TRBV27 | TRBD1 | few
CASTWRAVENEKLFF | TGTGCCAGCACATGGAGGGCAGTAGAAAATGAAAAACTGTTTTTT | TRBJ1-4 | TRBV6-6 | NA | NA
CASSFGQGNSPLHF | TGTGCCAGCAGCTTCGGACAGGGGAATTCACCCCTCCACTTT | TRBJ1-6 | TRBV11-2 | TRBD1 | NA
CASSPFSGPYEQYF | TGCGCCAGCAGCCCCTTCTCCGGCCCCTACGAGCAGTACTTC | TRBJ2-7 | TRBV4-1 | NA | NA
CASSAQVTNSPLHF | TGTGCCAGCAGCGCCCAGGTTACTAATTCACCCCTCCACTTT | TRBJ1-6 | TRBV9 | NA | NA
CASSLTMWNYEQYF | TGTGCCAGCAGCTTGACAATGTGGAACTACGAGCAGTACTTC | TRBJ2-7 | TRBV7-9 | NA | NA
CASSYYSGWANYGYTF | TGTGCCAGCAGTTACTATAGCGGGTGGGCTAACTATGGCTACACCTTC | TRBJ1-2 | TRBV6-5 | NA | NA
CASSISGTAYNEQFF | TGTGCCAGCAGCATTAGCGGGACCGCCTACAATGAGCAGTTCTTC | TRBJ2-1 | TRBV25-1 | TRBD2 | NA
CASSLPAQRGIGELFF | TGTGCCAGCAGCCTCCCAGCGCAGCGGGGGATCGGGGAGCTGTTTTTT | TRBJ2-2 | TRBV7-8 | TRBD2 | NA
CASSLLGGVRGNSPLHF | TGTGCCAGCAGCCTACTCGGAGGTGTACGGGGTAATTCACCCCTCCACTTT | TRBJ1-6 | TRBV14 | NA | NA
CASSFGSRSYNSPLHF | TGTGCCAGCAGCTTTGGCAGCCGCTCCTATAATTCACCCCTCCACTTT | TRBJ1-6 | TRBV7-8 | NA | NA
CASKTRRNTGELFF | TGTGCCAGCAAAACCAGGCGGAACACCGGGGAGCTGTTTTTT | TRBJ2-2 | TRBV6-5 | NA | many
CASRGSTGTGSPGEQYF | TGCGCCAGCAGAGGTAGTACCGGGACAGGGAGTCCGGGCGAGCAGTACTTC | TRBJ2-7 | TRBV5-1 | TRBD1 | once
CASSQEPRASYEQYF | TGCGCCAGCAGCCAAGAACCGCGAGCCTCCTACGAGCAGTACTTC | TRBJ2-7 | TRBV4-1 | NA | few
CSVVGLAGPNNEQFF | TGCAGCGTTGTGGGACTAGCGGGTCCAAACAATGAGCAGTTCTTC | TRBJ2-1 | TRBV29-1 | TRBD2 | NA
CASSANGATDNEQFF | TGCGCCAGCAGCGCAAACGGGGCGACGGACAATGAGCAGTTCTTC | TRBJ2-1 | TRBV5-1 | NA | NA
CASTPGQGDLDGYTF | TGTGCCAGTACCCCGGGACAGGGTGATCTCGACGGCTACACCTTC | TRBJ1-2 | TRBV19 | TRBD1 | NA
CASSYEDRHYGYTF | TGTGCCAGCAGCTACGAAGATCGGCACTATGGCTACACCTTC | TRBJ1-2 | TRBV14 | NA | NA
CASSLNIANEKLFF | TGTGCCAGCAGTTTGAACATTGCCAATGAAAAACTGTTTTTT | TRBJ1-4 | TRBV28 | NA | NA
CASSLMGQSNTEAFF | TGTGCCAGCAGCCTTATGGGACAATCGAACACTGAAGCTTTCTTT | TRBJ1-1 | TRBV3-1/TRBV3-2 | NA | NA
CASSLTGQGQGEKLFF | TGCGCCAGCAGCTTGACAGGACAGGGCCAAGGTGAAAAACTGTTTTTT | TRBJ1-4 | TRBV5-1 | TRBD1 | NA
CASSPRPGSTYEQYF | TGTGCCAGCAGCCCCCGTCCAGGTTCTACCTACGAGCAGTACTTC | TRBJ2-7 | TRBV7-9 | NA | NA